Sequencing of this TCR beta chain was carried out in a study of blood T cells in healthy people across ages. The germline gives CDR1 MNHEY, CDR2 SMNVEV (reference sequence). V lost 5 bases to trimming and J lost 6 bases, with 11 bases between them. The CDR3 consists of 12 residues. A few counts support this clonotype. Antigen specificity is unknown. Combining a sample-barcoded 5' primer with a J-beta primer mix, a second PCR ran for 7 to 11 cycles. TCRdb re-derived calls from the 5' RACE reads in MiXCR, one entry per CDR3 protein. Of around 1,800,000 distinct CDR3 sequences listed, about two fifths are singletons. Broader study findings: A roughly linear age-dependent decrease characterized TCR beta diversity per million T cells.

The clonotype was recovered from a human donor in good health. This rearrangement joins TRBV27 to TRBJ2-7, with D tentatively TRBD1 (5 bases). Sequencing input: blood. In DNA, the CDR3 is TGTGCCAGCAGTATTCCAGGGTTCGAGCAGTACTTC. It yields the protein CASSIPGFEQYF.